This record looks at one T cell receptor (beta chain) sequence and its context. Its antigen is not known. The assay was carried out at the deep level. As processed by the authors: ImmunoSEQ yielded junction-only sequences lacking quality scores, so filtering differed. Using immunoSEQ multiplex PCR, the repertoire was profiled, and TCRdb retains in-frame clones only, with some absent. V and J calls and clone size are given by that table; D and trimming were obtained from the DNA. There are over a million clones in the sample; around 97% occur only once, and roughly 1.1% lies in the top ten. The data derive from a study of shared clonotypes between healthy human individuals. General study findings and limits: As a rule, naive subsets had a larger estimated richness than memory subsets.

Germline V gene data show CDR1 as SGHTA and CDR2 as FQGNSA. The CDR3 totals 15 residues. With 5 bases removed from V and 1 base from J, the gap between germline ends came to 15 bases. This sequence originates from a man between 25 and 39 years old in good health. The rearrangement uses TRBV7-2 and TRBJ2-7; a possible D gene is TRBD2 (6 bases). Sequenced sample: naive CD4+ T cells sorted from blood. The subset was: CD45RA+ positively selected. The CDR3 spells CASSPGTLTSYEQYF. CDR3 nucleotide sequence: TGTGCCAGCAGCCCAGGGACTCTCACATCCTACGAGCAGTACTTC.